What follows are 27 T cell receptor beta chains derived from one specimen sequenced in a study of breast tumors, draining lymph nodes, adjacent tissues. Samples came from axillary lymph nodes draining the breast cancer. A single record per CDR3 protein comes from TCRdb applying MiXCR to the multiplex PCR reads. The table includes about 270,000 distinct CDR3 sequences, over 25% detected once. Specimen: axillary lymph node tissue. The receptors shown here come from a female donor with breast cancer. Some clones in this sample may be carry-over from other donors' samples.

Points on this clonotype: With a much larger clone just one base away, this may be a read error. This chain links TRBV19 with TRBJ2-1, with a weak D call TRBD2 (5 bases). Germline V CDR1 and CDR2: LNHDA, SQIVND (reference sequence). Between the trimmed V and J ends, which lost 8 bases and 9 bases, there was a span of 11 bases. The CDR3 is made up of 11 amino acids. This chain's CDR3 is CASERGGEQFF. DNA of the CDR3: TGTGCCAGTGAGAGAGGAGGTGAGCAGTTCTTC.

V gene TRBV19 combines with J gene TRBJ2-1, with D possibly matching TRBD2 (5 bases). Trimming left V 3 bases short and J 5 bases short, with 8 bases between. Germline V CDR1 and CDR2: LNHDA, SQIVND (reference sequence). The CDR3 is made up of 13 amino acids. CDR3 residues: CASSIGVNNEQFF. CDR3 DNA sequence: TGTGCCAGTAGTATCGGGGTCAACAATGAGCAGTTCTTC.

Details on this clonotype: Because the CDR3's place on the DNA is in doubt, the DNA is left out and the CDR3 is given as listed by TCRdb. The chain links TRBV2 to TRBJ1-5. CDR1 SNHLY and CDR2 FYNNEI come from the germline V gene. The CDR3 adds up to 20 amino acids, both ends counted. The CDR3 spells CASRWGGPDTQYFGPGTQHF.

In the case of this clonotype: A much larger clone is a single base away; this may be a read error. The V gene is TRBV20-1, the J gene TRBJ2-7, with D perhaps TRBD1 or TRBD2 (6 bases each). In germline, CDR1 is DFQATT, CDR2 SNEGSKA (reference sequence). CDR3 length equals 13 residues. CDR3 nucleotide sequence: TGCAGTGCTAGAATTCAGGGGAGGTACGCGCAGTACTTC. Protein: CSARIQGRYAQYF.

This clonotype was counted between two and nine times. V usage is TRBV11-1 and J usage is TRBJ1-1, with a possible D match to TRBD1 (5 bases). The V and J ends lost 5 bases and 3 bases respectively, with 10 bases between them. CDR1 is SGHAT and CDR2 is FQDESV in the germline V gene (reference sequence). This CDR3 contains 13 residues. Here the CDR3 DNA reads TGTGCCAGCAGCCATGACAGCTACACTGAAGCTTTCTTT. The encoded protein is CASSHDSYTEAFF.

This chain joins TRBV6-5 and TRBJ2-5, with 7 bases matching TRBD1. CDR3 size: 14 residues. Trimming at V came to 8 bases and at J to 2 bases, leaving 8 bases not matched to a gene. The V gene's germline CDR1 is MNHEY and CDR2 SVGAGI. The CDR3, as DNA: TGTGCCAGCGGTCACCGGGACAGACAAGAGACCCAGTACTTC. This translates into CASGHRDRQETQYF.

This clonotype appeared many times. The chain is built from TRBV20-1 and TRBJ2-2, with 8 bases aligning to TRBD1. Unmatched junction bases numbered 4, after V lost 6 bases and J lost 1 base. This CDR3 has 14 amino acids. The germline gives CDR1 DFQATT, CDR2 SNEGSKA (reference sequence). The CDR3 region has the DNA TGCAGTGCCCCAGGGGGCCGGAACACCGGGGAGCTGTTTTTT. Residues: CSAPGGRNTGELFF.

The chain combines TRBV27 with TRBJ2-7, with TRBD1 matching 10 bases. The CDR3 has 14 amino acids. Germline lookup yields CDR1 MNHEY and CDR2 SMNVEV (reference sequence). The V segment lost 7 bases and the J segment 3 bases; nucleotides outside the gene matches: 6. CDR3 region: CASTRGTGDYEQYF. DNA of the CDR3: TGTGCCAGCACCCGAGGGACAGGGGACTACGAGCAGTACTTC.

This clonotype was recorded a few times. The V and J genes are TRBV6-2 or TRBV6-3 and TRBJ2-5; 7 bases are a match to TRBD1. Unmatched junction bases numbered 10, after V lost 5 bases and J lost 1 base. The CDR3 spans 16 residues. The germline V gene has CDR1 MNHEY and CDR2 SVGEGT. DNA of the CDR3: TGTGCCAGCAGTAAGACAGGGAGAGGTTTCCAAGAGACCCAGTACTTC. Translating it yields CASSKTGRGFQETQYF.

This clonotype was seen at least ten times. The chain joins TRBV5-1 to TRBJ1-4, with D unclear. V dropped 4 bases and J dropped 7 bases, with 14 bases sitting between them. In germline, CDR1 is SGHRS, CDR2 YFSETQ. The CDR3 contains 14 residues. The CDR3 region is CASSTDAEGEKLFF. The CDR3 DNA is TGCGCCAGCAGCACCGACGCTGAGGGTGAAAAACTGTTTTTT.

The rearrangement links TRBV28 to TRBJ2-5, with D uncertain. The V end lost 2 bases, the J end lost 3 bases, and 7 bases lay between the germline ends. The CDR3 spans 13 residues. The germline gives CDR1 MDHEN, CDR2 SYDVKM. The CDR3 sequence is CASSLRAKETQYF. The CDR3 DNA is TGTGCCAGCAGTTTACGGGCCAAAGAGACCCAGTACTTC.

In this sample, this clonotype turned up many times. The chain combines TRBV7-2 with TRBJ1-4; 8 bases line up with TRBD1. V lost 0 bases to trimming and J lost 8 bases; unmatched junction nucleotides: 5. The germline V gene has CDR1 SGHTA and CDR2 FQGNSA. The CDR3 runs to 15 residues. CDR3 sequence reads: CASSLAGTGGEKLFF. Here the CDR3 DNA reads TGTGCCAGCAGCTTAGCGGGGACAGGTGGGGAAAAACTGTTTTTT.

This clonotype turned up a few times. A much larger clonotype is one base distant, so this may be a read error. The chain links TRBV12-3 or TRBV12-4 to TRBJ1-5; possible D gene TRBD1, 5 bases. The CDR3 consists of 14 residues. The CDR3 sequence is CASSSRGSNQPRHF. CDR3 nucleotides: TGTGCCAGCAGTTCAAGGGGTAGCAATCAGCCCCGGCATTTT.

The rearrangement links TRBV7-9 to TRBJ2-3; D is perhaps TRBD1 or TRBD2 (5 bases each). From germline, CDR1 is SEHNR and CDR2 FQNEAQ (reference sequence). Trimming shortened V by 5 bases and J by 6 bases, and 12 bases separated the two germline ends. The CDR3 consists of 13 residues. The CDR3: CASSPGARDTQYF. The CDR3 nucleotides read TGTGCCAGCAGCCCCGGGGCGAGGGATACGCAGTATTTT. Full variable domain (missing parts from reference TRBV7-9 and TRBJ2-3): DTGVSQNPRHKITKRGQNVTFRCDPISEHNRLYWYRQTLGQGPEFLTYFQNEAQLEKSRLLSDRFSAERPKGSFSTLEIQRTEQGDSAMYLCASSPGARDTQYFGPGTRLTVL.

Concerning this clonotype itself: It may be a read error: a sequence one base away is much more abundant. The chain is built from TRBV12-3 or TRBV12-4 and TRBJ2-2; D is perhaps TRBD1 or TRBD2 (5 bases each). The CDR3 is 15 amino acids. V lost 6 bases, J lost 0 bases, and 11 bases lay in between. This chain's CDR3 is CASSDRDANTGELFF. The CDR3 DNA reads TGTGCCAGCAGCGACCGGGACGCGAACACCGGGGAGCTGTTTTTT.

The chain's CDR3 is CASSSAGTLSYEQYF. CDR3 coding DNA: TGTGCCAGCAGTTCTGCCGGGACTCTTTCCTACGAGCAGTACTTC. This sequence joins TRBV13 and TRBJ2-7; D may be TRBD2 (6 bases). The V end lost 6 bases, the J end lost 1 base, and 16 bases lay between the germline ends. The CDR3 loop spans 15 amino acids. CDR1 is PRHDT and CDR2 is FYEKMQ in the germline V gene (reference sequence).

This clonotype came up many times. This chain uses TRBV20-1 with TRBJ2-3; D remains ambiguous. The V and J ends lost 6 bases and 5 bases respectively, with 12 bases between them. Germline V gene lookup returns CDR1 DFQATT and CDR2 SNEGSKA (reference sequence). The CDR3 runs to 12 residues. The CDR3 region is CSARFAGDTQYF. The CDR3 DNA sequence: TGCAGTGCCCGTTTTGCAGGAGATACGCAGTATTTT.

This clonotype was counted many times. The chain links TRBV4-1 to TRBJ2-3, with TRBD2 matching over 10 bases. V lost 0 bases, J lost 2 bases, and 5 bases stayed unmatched. CDR1 and CDR2 from the germline V gene are MGHRA and YSYEKL. The CDR3 runs to 17 residues. The CDR3 is CASSQERGTSDTDTQYF. The CDR3 region has the DNA TGCGCCAGCAGCCAAGAAAGGGGGACTAGCGACACAGATACGCAGTATTTT.

This chain connects TRBV7-9 to TRBJ2-5, with 10 bases lining up with TRBD2. Germline loops: CDR1 SEHNR, CDR2 FQNEAQ (reference sequence). The CDR3 has 18 amino acids. The junction had 16 bases not matched to a gene; V was cut back by 5 bases and J by 4 bases. CDR3 nucleotide sequence: TGTGCCAGCAGCGTTGAAGAGGGGAGCGGGAGGGCCGCAGAGACCCAGTACTTC. Amino acid sequence: CASSVEEGSGRAAETQYF.

This chain connects TRBV19 to TRBJ2-1, with D perhaps TRBD1 (6 bases). The CDR3 length is 16 residues. Germline V gene data show CDR1 as LNHDA and CDR2 as SQIVND (reference sequence). Trimming pared 9 bases from V and 0 bases from J, leaving 18 bases between. The CDR3 bases are TGTGCCAGGCTGACAGGCGCCCCCCCCTCCTACAATGAGCAGTTCTTC. This encodes CARLTGAPPSYNEQFF.

V usage is TRBV5-6 and J usage is TRBJ2-7; 8 positions agree with TRBD1. The CDR3 totals 17 residues. V was clipped by 4 bases and J by 4 bases; unmatched bases: 16. Germline V gives CDR1 SGHDT, CDR2 YYEEEE. CDR3 DNA sequence: TGTGCCAGCAGCCTGGACAGGGCGCCCCCTCCCCTATACGAGCAGTACTTC. Translating it yields CASSLDRAPPPLYEQYF. Using reference TRBV5-6 and TRBJ2-7 for the parts outside the CDR3, the full variable domain is DAGVTQSPTHLIKTRGQQVTLRCSPKSGHDTVSWYQQALGQGPQFIFQYYEEEERQRGNFPDRFSGHQFPNYSSELNVNALLLGDSALYLCASSLDRAPPPLYEQYFGPGTRLTVT.

This clonotype was seen repeatedly, ten times or more. The genes are TRBV2 and TRBJ2-3; 9 bases fit TRBD2. This CDR3 region has 15 residues. J lost 4 bases, V lost 4 bases, and 6 bases had no gene match. From germline, CDR1 is SNHLY and CDR2 FYNNEI. CDR3 DNA sequence: TGTGCCAGCAGTGTAGCGGGAGTGGGCTCAGATACGCAGTATTTT. Translated: CASSVAGVGSDTQYF.

This clonotype was observed many times. The chain is built from TRBV20-1 and TRBJ2-5; tentative D call: TRBD2 (5 bases). Germline-derived CDR1 and CDR2 are DFQATT and SNEGSKA (reference sequence). V was pared by 3 bases and J by 1 base, with 12 bases between. This CDR3 spans 14 amino acids. As DNA, the CDR3 is TGCAGTGCTAGCCCCCTAGCAGGCCAAGAGACCCAGTACTTC. Residues: CSASPLAGQETQYF.

The J gene is TRBJ2-5, the V gene TRBV4-3; TRBD1 agrees at 7 bases. The CDR3 loop spans 15 amino acids. Per germline, CDR1 LGHNA and CDR2 YSLEER. Trimming removed 3 bases from V and 9 bases from J; junction bases left unmatched: 13. The CDR3 here is CASSQEPGQPRAQYF. The CDR3 nucleotides are TGCGCCAGCAGCCAGGAACCGGGACAGCCTAGAGCCCAGTACTTC.

V and J are TRBV18 and TRBJ1-5; the D is unclear. Germline V gene sequence: CDR1 KGHSH, CDR2 LQKENI. V lost 5 bases and J 3 bases, leaving 11 bases between the germline ends. The CDR3 is made up of 14 amino acids. DNA for the CDR3: TGTGCCAGCTCATCGACAAGGTACAATCAGCCCCAGCATTTT. Protein: CASSSTRYNQPQHF.

The CDR3 nucleotides read TGTGCCATCAGGGAGACAGGGGTGGGGGGGGAGCAGTACTTC. Translated: CAIRETGVGGEQYF. This chain joins TRBV10-3 and TRBJ2-7; D perhaps matches TRBD1 (8 bases). The length of the CDR3 is 14 residues. The germline CDR1 and CDR2 sequences are ENHRY and SYGVKD. Trimming took off 6 bases at V and 7 bases at J, with 19 bases between the two ends.

V is TRBV12-5 and J is TRBJ2-6, with 7 bases matching TRBD2. Germline CDR1 and CDR2: LGHNT and FRNRAP. CDR3 length: 17 amino acids. With 5 bases clipped from V and 0 bases from J, the junction kept 7 bases outside the gene matches. In nucleotides, the CDR3 is TGTGCTAGTGGTAATAGCGGGCCTTTCTCTGGGGCCAACGTCCTGACTTTC. This codes for CASGNSGPFSGANVLTF.